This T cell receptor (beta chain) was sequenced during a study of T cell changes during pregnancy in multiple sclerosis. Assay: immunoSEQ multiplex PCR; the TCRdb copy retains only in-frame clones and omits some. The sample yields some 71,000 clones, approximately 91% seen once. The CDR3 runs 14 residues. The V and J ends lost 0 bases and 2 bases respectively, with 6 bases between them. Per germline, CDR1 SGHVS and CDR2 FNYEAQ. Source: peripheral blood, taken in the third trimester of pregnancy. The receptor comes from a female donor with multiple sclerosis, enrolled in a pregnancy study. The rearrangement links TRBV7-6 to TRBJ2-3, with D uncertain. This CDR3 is CASSLAQFTDTQYF. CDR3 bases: TGTGCCAGCAGCTTAGCGCAGTTCACAGATACGCAGTATTTT.